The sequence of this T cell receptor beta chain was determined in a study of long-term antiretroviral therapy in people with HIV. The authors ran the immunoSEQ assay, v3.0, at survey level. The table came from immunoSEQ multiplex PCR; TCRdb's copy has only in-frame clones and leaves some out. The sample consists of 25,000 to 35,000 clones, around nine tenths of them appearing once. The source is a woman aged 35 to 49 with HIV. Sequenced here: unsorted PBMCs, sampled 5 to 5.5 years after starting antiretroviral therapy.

The CDR3 DNA reads TGTGCCAGCAGCCCTAACAGGGGGTTCACTGAAGCTTTCTTT. The encoded protein is CASSPNRGFTEAFF. The chain combines TRBV7-6 with TRBJ1-1; the match to TRBD1 covers 8 bases. Germline V gene lookup returns CDR1 SGHVS and CDR2 FNYEAQ. V trimming: 5 bases; J trimming: 4 bases; junction bases outside the gene matches: 6. CDR3 size: 14 residues. The entire variable domain, with the rest obtained from reference TRBV7-6 and TRBJ1-1, is as follows: GAGVSQSPRYKVTKRGQDVALRCDPISGHVSLYWYRQALGQGPEFLTYFNYEAQQDKSGLPNDRFSAERPEGSISTLTIQRTEQRDSAMYRCASSPNRGFTEAFFGQGTRLTVV.